These 10 T cell receptor beta chains were all obtained from the same sample, sequenced in a study of human T cells and chemical hapten exposure. In TCRdb, the RACE reads were re-called with MiXCR into one record per CDR3 protein. Among around 71,000 distinct CDR3 sequences listed, about 9.1% were seen once. This sample's time point: patch test 1, 2 weeks after DPC sensitization. The treatment: therapeutic diphenylcyclopropenone sensitization with weekly scalp DPC. Here the sequenced sample was whole blood, taken in connection with sensitization to the hapten diphenylcyclopropenone (DPC). These receptors were taken from a woman aged 40 to 49 with alopecia areata. Some clones in this sample may be carry-over from other donors' samples.

In regard to this clonotype: This may stem from a read error, because a much larger clone lies one nucleotide away. The genes are TRBV29-1 and TRBJ2-3; D could derive from TRBD1 or TRBD2 (5 bases each). Germline V lookup: CDR1 SQVTM, CDR2 ANQGSEA. The V and J ends lost 7 bases and 5 bases respectively, with 7 bases between them. This CDR3 has 10 amino acids. In DNA, the CDR3 is TGCAGCGGGGGGTTAGATACGCAGTATTTT. The encoded protein is CSGGLDTQYF.

This clonotype was seen a few times. This sequence joins TRBV20-1 and TRBJ2-1, with D tentatively TRBD2 (6 bases). Trimming left V 6 bases short and J 0 bases short, with 12 bases between. The CDR3 length is 14 residues. Per the germline V gene, CDR1 is DFQATT and CDR2 is SNEGSKA (reference sequence). CDR3 bases: TGCAGTGCCCTTAGGACTAACTCCTACAATGAGCAGTTCTTC. This translates into CSALRTNSYNEQFF.

The table lists this clonotype with many counts. The chain recombines TRBV18 with TRBJ1-2; possible D gene TRBD1, 6 bases. The CDR3 has 15 amino acids. Germline V gene sequence: CDR1 KGHSH, CDR2 LQKENI. V lost 0 bases and J 4 bases, leaving 12 bases between the germline ends. CDR3 sequence (DNA): TGTGCCAGCTCACCACCGGACAGAGGGGTCTATGGCTACACCTTC. Translated, it gives CASSPPDRGVYGYTF.

This clonotype has ten or more counts. The chain has TRBV19 and TRBJ2-5; TRBD2 agrees at 9 bases. Looked up from germline, CDR1 is LNHDA and CDR2 is SQIVND (reference sequence). The V segment lost 5 bases and the J segment 2 bases; nucleotides outside the gene matches: 21. CDR3 size: 20 residues. The CDR3 protein is CASSPKVVVGSGGLQETQYF. The CDR3 DNA follows: TGTGCCAGTAGTCCAAAAGTTGTCGTCGGTAGCGGGGGCCTACAAGAGACCCAGTACTTC.

In this sample, this clonotype turned up many times. The genes are TRBV12-3 or TRBV12-4 and TRBJ1-1; TRBD1 matches 9 bases. V was clipped by 3 bases and J by 4 bases; unmatched bases: 6. This CDR3 is 15 amino acids long. Here the CDR3 DNA reads TGTGCCAGCAGTTTCGGACAGGGGTTGGGCACTGAAGCTTTCTTT. Its protein is CASSFGQGLGTEAFF.

In this sample, this clonotype turned up many times. The rearrangement uses TRBV7-9 and TRBJ2-7, with TRBD2 matching over 8 bases. Unmatched junction bases numbered 7, after V lost 11 bases and J lost 4 bases. CDR3 size: 12 residues. Per germline, CDR1 SEHNR and CDR2 FQNEAQ (reference sequence). The DNA of the CDR3 is TGTGCCGCGGGTCTAGCGGGTTACGAGCAGTACTTC. Its protein product is CAAGLAGYEQYF.

This clonotype was detected a few times. This chain joins TRBV12-3 or TRBV12-4 and TRBJ1-6; D gene unclear. The CDR3 loop spans 12 amino acids. Trimming left V 5 bases short and J 11 bases short, with 10 bases between. The chain's CDR3 is CASSPTSPPLHF. The CDR3 DNA is TGTGCCAGCAGTCCCACGTCGCCACCCCTCCACTTT.

This clonotype was recorded at least ten times. V is TRBV20-1 and J is TRBJ2-7; D possibly corresponds to TRBD2 (5 bases). CDR1 and CDR2 from the germline V gene are DFQATT and SNEGSKA (reference sequence). CDR3 length equals 15 residues. Trimming took 5 bases from V and 5 from J, leaving 22 bases between them. The CDR3 sequence is CSAWGSSGILDEQYF. CDR3 sequence (DNA): TGCAGTGCTTGGGGTTCTTCGGGGATTCTGGACGAGCAGTACTTC.

The genes are TRBV3-1 and TRBJ2-3; D gene unclear. Germline values: CDR1 LGHDT, CDR2 YNNKEL (reference sequence). This CDR3 region has 16 residues. Trimming shortened V by 1 base and J by 0 bases, and 11 bases separated the two germline ends. CDR3 bases: TGTGCCAGCAGCCAAGCTGCACTAAGTAGCACAGATACGCAGTATTTT. This encodes CASSQAALSSTDTQYF.

V and J are TRBV2 and TRBJ2-1, with D possibly being TRBD1 or TRBD2 (5 bases each). This CDR3 spans 13 amino acids. The V and J ends lost 7 bases and 4 bases respectively, with 11 bases between them. The germline gives CDR1 SNHLY, CDR2 FYNNEI. The CDR3 sequence: CASKGPGYNEQFF. CDR3 coding DNA: TGTGCCAGCAAGGGGCCGGGGTACAATGAGCAGTTCTTC.